This is a list of T cell receptor beta chains from one sample in a study of beta chain features in type 1 diabetes. Sequencing was performed with immunoSEQ multiplex PCR; in TCRdb, only in-frame clones are kept and a portion is missing. The data contain a few hundred thousand clones, roughly a quarter of them singletons. The sample consisted of naive CD4+ T cells from blood. All receptors derive from a woman between 25 and 40 years old with type 1 diabetes. Both conserved end residues are part of each CDR3. A D gene is named only where the DNA matches it firmly. Where a row states a size, it is once, few, many or the class of an expanded clone; other rows omit it.

j_call clone_size d_call v_call cdr3_aa
TRBJ2-1 . TRBD1 TRBV4-1 CASSLLGQGMTFF
TRBJ2-3 few TRBD1 TRBV29-1 CSVRDRGITDTQYF
TRBJ2-2 few . TRBV5-1 CASSLQGVDTGELFF
. few TRBD2 TRBV29-1 CSVTTLAGSYEQYF
TRBJ2-1 . TRBD2 TRBV29-1 CSVEERKRERGEQFF
TRBJ2-7 few TRBD1 TRBV7-9 CASSLLAGGYEQYF
TRBJ2-5 few TRBD1 TRBV7-3 CASSRQGDQETQYF
TRBJ1-2 few . TRBV30 CAWRRGYGYTF
TRBJ1-1 . . TRBV30 CAWSVGTEAFF
TRBJ2-2 few TRBD1 TRBV29-1 CSVFGQGAVGELFF
TRBJ2-4 few TRBD1 TRBV28 CASSLLYLNTGWVRDSKNIQYF
TRBJ1-2 few . TRBV11-1 CASSGGQNYGYTF
TRBJ2-1 . TRBD2 TRBV7-9 CASSLERRREGYNEQFF
TRBJ2-1 . TRBD2 TRBV29-1 CSVFSGRGEQFF
TRBJ2-5 . . TRBV9 CASSVYGGMRETQYF
TRBJ1-2 . . TRBV7-2 CASSRSTGNYGYTF
TRBJ1-2 few TRBD1 TRBV5-4 CASSGTGTGAYGYTF
TRBJ2-7 . . TRBV30 CAWSLQAYEQYF
TRBJ2-7 few . TRBV5-1 CASSLTGTYEQYF
TRBJ2-3 . TRBD2 TRBV27 CASISGRAGDTQYF
TRBJ2-1 few TRBD2 TRBV2 CATIQRTRANEQFF
TRBJ1-4 few . TRBV28 CASSSPGENEKLFF
TRBJ1-2 . . TRBV11-3 CASSLGGDRGYTF
TRBJ2-3 few . TRBV29-1 CSVDWQTDTQYF
TRBJ2-1 few TRBD2 TRBV7-3 CASSPPGLAGVGEQFF
TRBJ2-7 few TRBD1 TRBV18 CASSPPAQGYEQYF
TRBJ1-5 . . TRBV11-2 CASSPAMGGPQPQHF
TRBJ1-2 few . TRBV30 CAWGRTAYGYTF
TRBJ2-7 few TRBD1 TRBV6-5 CASSRTGGPYEQYF
TRBJ1-5 few . TRBV7-9 CASSRQGDQPQHF
TRBJ2-3 . TRBD1 TRBV5-4 CASSLVTGEPPDTQYF
TRBJ2-5 . TRBD2 TRBV4-1 CASSQYLFRTSGFQETQYF
TRBJ1-5 few . TRBV5-1 CASSLGGAGNQPQHF
TRBJ1-2 . . TRBV11-1 CASSRLRFDGYTF
TRBJ2-1 . . TRBV28 CASSPPGFSYNEQFF
TRBJ2-3 few TRBD1 TRBV28 CASSPAGQGSTDTQYF
TRBJ2-7 . . TRBV11-2 CASSLGAISSYEQYF
TRBJ1-1 few TRBD1 TRBV5-6 CASSLGVSGQEEPEAFF
TRBJ2-7 . . TRBV7-9 CASSPTRSEQYF
TRBJ2-3 . . TRBV5-4 CASSQDLGTLSTDTQYF
TRBJ2-7 . TRBD2 TRBV29-1 CSGGTSGSDEQYF
TRBJ2-7 few TRBD1 TRBV30 CAWRGDRGPYEQYF
TRBJ2-6 few TRBD1 TRBV27 CASRTGITSSGANVLTF
TRBJ2-3 . . TRBV7-3 CASSSSSSTDTQYF
TRBJ2-7 few . TRBV29-1 CSVAAAAYEQYF
TRBJ2-5 . . TRBV20-1 CSALETQYF
TRBJ2-7 . TRBD1 TRBV18 CASSPTGTGAYEQYF
TRBJ1-5 . . TRBV2 CASSVGSQGLGGPQHF
TRBJ2-1 few TRBD1 TRBV7-9 CASSVGTGGVGEQFF
TRBJ2-1 . . TRBV25-1 CASRGQGGGEQFF
TRBJ1-1 . . TRBV5-1 CASRDSYEAFF
TRBJ1-2 few . TRBV5-1 CASSPFTSRGNGYTF
TRBJ2-1 few TRBD2 TRBV30 CAWNLAGGSNEQFF
TRBJ1-2 . TRBD1 TRBV19 CASSISTGDDGYTF
TRBJ2-5 . TRBD2 TRBV6-1 CASSEQVAGVGETQYF
TRBJ2-5 few . TRBV7-2 CASSVSRRETQYF
TRBJ1-1 . . TRBV19 CASSMGREYYLEAFF
TRBJ2-1 . . TRBV29-1 CSVEDRGAGTRQFF
TRBJ2-7 few TRBD2 TRBV4-1 CASSQDDYLAGESYEQYF
TRBJ2-1 . TRBD2 TRBV29-1 CSVSTSGRPLNEQFF